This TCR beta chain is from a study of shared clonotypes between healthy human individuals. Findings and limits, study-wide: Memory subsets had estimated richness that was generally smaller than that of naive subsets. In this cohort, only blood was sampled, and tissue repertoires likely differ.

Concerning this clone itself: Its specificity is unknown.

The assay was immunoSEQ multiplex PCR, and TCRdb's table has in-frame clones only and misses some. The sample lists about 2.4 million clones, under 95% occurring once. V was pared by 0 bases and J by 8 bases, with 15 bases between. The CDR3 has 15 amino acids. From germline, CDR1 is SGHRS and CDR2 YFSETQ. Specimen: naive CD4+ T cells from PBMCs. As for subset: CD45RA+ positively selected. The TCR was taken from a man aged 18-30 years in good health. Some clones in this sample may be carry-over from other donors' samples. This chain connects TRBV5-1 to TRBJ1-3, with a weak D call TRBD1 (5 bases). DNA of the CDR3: TGCGCCAGCAGCTTGGAGGGGACGATGGGGGACACCATATATTTT. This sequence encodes CASSLEGTMGDTIYF.